The 2 T cell receptor beta chains below all came from one sample that was sequenced in a study of T cells after yellow fever vaccination. MiXCR, run by TCRdb on the 5' RACE reads, gives a single entry per CDR3 protein. Found here are some 500,000 distinct CDR3 sequences, approximately 13% of them singletons; the top ten hold roughly 13%. The specimen was PBMCs, collected on the day of the yellow fever booster vaccination. These receptors all stem from a man aged 25-45 years who received the YFV17D yellow fever vaccine.

This chain uses TRBV2 with TRBJ1-6, with D hard to call. Germline V gives CDR1 SNHLY, CDR2 FYNNEI. Trimming took 0 bases from V and 14 from J, leaving 11 bases between them. The CDR3 contains 13 residues. In DNA form, the CDR3 reads TGTGCCAGCAGTGAAGCGGGGTCCTCTTCCCTCCACTTT. This encodes CASSEAGSSSLHF.

CDR3 DNA: TGTGCCAGCAGCCAAGATATGGCCAGGGTGGGTGGCACAGATACGCAGTATTTT. Translated: CASSQDMARVGGTDTQYF. The chain has TRBV4-2 and TRBJ2-3, with TRBD1 as a possible D gene (5 bases). The CDR3 totals 18 residues. Per the germline V gene, CDR1 is LGHNA and CDR2 is YNFKEQ. V lost 0 bases and J 1 base, leaving 17 bases between the germline ends.